This T cell receptor beta chain came from a study of T cell responses to AZD1222 COVID-19 vaccine. Libraries were prepared by immunoSEQ multiplex PCR; TCRdb keeps only in-frame clonotypes and omits some of them. The sample includes 130,000 to 150,000 clones, 80% to 90% seen only once; the top ten take roughly 1.5%. Findings and limits, study-wide: Close to half of all spike-specific TCRs reportedly target regions of the variants that are unmutated.

In the case of this clone: Its antigen is unknown.

This CDR3 is 12 amino acids long. Germline V gene data show CDR1 as SEHNR and CDR2 as FQNEAQ (reference sequence). The V and J ends lost 1 base and 4 bases respectively, with 4 bases between them. The sample was peripheral blood, taken on day 0 of AZD1222 vaccination. The sequence derives from an adult in good health. The J gene is TRBJ1-2, the V gene TRBV7-9, with D hard to call. The CDR3 spells CASSLEAYGYTF. CDR3 sequence (DNA): TGTGCCAGCAGCTTAGAAGCCTATGGCTACACCTTC.